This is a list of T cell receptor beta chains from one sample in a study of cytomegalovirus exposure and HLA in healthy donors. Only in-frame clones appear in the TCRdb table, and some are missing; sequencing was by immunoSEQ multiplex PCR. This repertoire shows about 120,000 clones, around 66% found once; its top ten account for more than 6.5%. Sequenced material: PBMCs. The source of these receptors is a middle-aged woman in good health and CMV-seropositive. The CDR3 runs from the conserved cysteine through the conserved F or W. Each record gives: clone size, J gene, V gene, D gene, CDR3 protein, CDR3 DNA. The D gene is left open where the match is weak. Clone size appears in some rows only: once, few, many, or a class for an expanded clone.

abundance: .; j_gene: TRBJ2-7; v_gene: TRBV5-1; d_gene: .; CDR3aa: CASSLTGPSRLHIGDIYEQYF; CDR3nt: TGCGCCAGCAGCTTAACAGGGCCATCCCGGCTACATATTGGTGACATATACGAGCAGTACTTC
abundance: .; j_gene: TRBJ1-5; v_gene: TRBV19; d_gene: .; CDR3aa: CASSMRGDSGRQPQHF; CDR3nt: TGTGCCAGTAGTATGCGGGGCGACAGCGGTCGGCAGCCCCAGCATTTT
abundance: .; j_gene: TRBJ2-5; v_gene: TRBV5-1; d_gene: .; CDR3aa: CASSFLETQYF; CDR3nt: TGCGCCAGCAGCTTTCTAGAGACCCAGTACTTC
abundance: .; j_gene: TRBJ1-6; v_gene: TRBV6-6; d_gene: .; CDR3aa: CASSLENSPLHF; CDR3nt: TGTGCCAGCAGCCTTGAGAATTCACCCCTCCACTTT
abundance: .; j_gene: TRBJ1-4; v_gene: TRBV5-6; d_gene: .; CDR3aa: CASSLAGTSEKLFF; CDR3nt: TGTGCCAGCAGCTTGGCCGGGACAAGTGAAAAACTGTTTTTT
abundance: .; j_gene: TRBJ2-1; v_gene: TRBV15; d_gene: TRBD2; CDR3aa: CATSREGLAGGRNEQFF; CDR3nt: TGTGCCACCAGCAGAGAGGGACTAGCGGGGGGACGGAATGAGCAGTTCTTC
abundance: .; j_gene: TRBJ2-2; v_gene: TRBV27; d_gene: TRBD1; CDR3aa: CASSRQGSGELFF; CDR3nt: TGTGCCAGCAGCCGACAGGGTTCCGGGGAGCTGTTTTTT
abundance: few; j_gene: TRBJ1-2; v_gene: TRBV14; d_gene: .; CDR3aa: CASSQDLGARFGYTF; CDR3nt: TGTGCCAGCAGCCAAGATTTAGGGGCCAGGTTTGGCTACACCTTC
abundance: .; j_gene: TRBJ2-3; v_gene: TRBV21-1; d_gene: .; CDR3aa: CASRIEGAGGTDTQYF; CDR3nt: TGTGCCAGCCGAATTGAGGGAGCGGGGGGGACAGATACGCAGTATTTT
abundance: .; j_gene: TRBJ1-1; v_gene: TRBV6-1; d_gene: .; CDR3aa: CASSLTGNTEAFF; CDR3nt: TGTGCCAGCAGTCTTACAGGGAACACTGAAGCTTTCTTT
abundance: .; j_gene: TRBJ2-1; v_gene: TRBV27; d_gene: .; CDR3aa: CASSRQVVGNEQFF; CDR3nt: TGTGCCAGCAGTAGACAGGTGGTAGGCAATGAGCAGTTCTTC
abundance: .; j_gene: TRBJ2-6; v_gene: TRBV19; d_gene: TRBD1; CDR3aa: CASSIIGTGPLSGANVLTF; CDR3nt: TGTGCCAGTAGTATAATTGGGACAGGGCCCCTCTCTGGGGCCAACGTCCTGACTTTC
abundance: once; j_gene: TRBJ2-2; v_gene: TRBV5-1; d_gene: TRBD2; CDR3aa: CASSFSGSNTGELFF; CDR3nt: TGCGCCAGCAGTTTTAGCGGGTCGAACACCGGGGAGCTGTTTTTT
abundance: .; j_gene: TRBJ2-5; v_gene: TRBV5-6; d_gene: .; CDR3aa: CASSLVRGPGQETQYF; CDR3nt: TGTGCCAGCAGCTTGGTTAGGGGCCCCGGCCAAGAGACCCAGTACTTC
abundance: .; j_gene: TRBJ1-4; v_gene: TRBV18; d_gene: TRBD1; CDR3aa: CASSLGQSGNEKLFF; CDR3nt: TGTGCCAGCTCACTGGGACAGTCCGGTAATGAAAAACTGTTTTTT
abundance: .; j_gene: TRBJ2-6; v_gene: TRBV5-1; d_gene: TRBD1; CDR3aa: CASSPQGAGANVLTF; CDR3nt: TGCGCCAGCAGCCCTCAGGGGGCTGGGGCCAACGTCCTGACTTTC
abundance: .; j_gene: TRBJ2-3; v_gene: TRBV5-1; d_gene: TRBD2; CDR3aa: CASSSGGTSGGTDTQYF; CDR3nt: TGCGCCAGCAGCTCGGGGGGGACTAGCGGGGGCACAGATACGCAGTATTTT
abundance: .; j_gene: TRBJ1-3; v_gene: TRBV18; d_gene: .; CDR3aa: CASSPGDTFAGNTIYF; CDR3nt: TGTGCCAGCTCACCAGGGGACACCTTTGCTGGAAACACCATATATTTT
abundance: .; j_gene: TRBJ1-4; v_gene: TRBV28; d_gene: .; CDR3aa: CASSLRSEKLFF; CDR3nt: TGTGCCAGCAGTTTGCGGTCCGAAAAACTGTTTTTT
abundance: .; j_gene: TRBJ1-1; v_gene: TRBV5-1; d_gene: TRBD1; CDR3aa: CASSRTGENTEAFF; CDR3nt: TGCGCCAGCAGTCGGACAGGGGAAAACACTGAAGCTTTCTTT
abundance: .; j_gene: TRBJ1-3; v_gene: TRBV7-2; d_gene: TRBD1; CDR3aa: CASSLVQGAGGNTIYF; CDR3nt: TGTGCCAGCAGCTTAGTACAGGGGGCGGGTGGAAACACCATATATTTT
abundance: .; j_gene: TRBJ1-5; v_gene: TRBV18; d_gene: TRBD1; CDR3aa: CASSATGDYSNQPQHF; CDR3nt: TGTGCCAGCTCAGCGACAGGGGATTATAGCAATCAGCCCCAGCATTTT
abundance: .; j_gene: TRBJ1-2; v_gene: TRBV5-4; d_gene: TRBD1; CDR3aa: CASRQGDPNYGYPF; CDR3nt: TGTGCCAGCAGGCAGGGGGACCCTAACTATGGCTACCCCTTC
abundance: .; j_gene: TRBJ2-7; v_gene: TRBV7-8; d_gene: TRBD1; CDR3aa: CASSSGTGYEQYF; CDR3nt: TGTGCCAGCAGCTCCGGGACAGGCTACGAGCAGTACTTC
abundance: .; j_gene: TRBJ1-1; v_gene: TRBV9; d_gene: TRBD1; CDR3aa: CASSETGKNTEAFF; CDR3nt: TGTGCCAGCAGCGAGACAGGGAAAAACACTGAAGCTTTCTTT
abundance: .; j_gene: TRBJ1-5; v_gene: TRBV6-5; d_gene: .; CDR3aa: CASSYSRTASNQPQHF; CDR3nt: TGTGCCAGCAGTTACTCCCGGACAGCTAGCAATCAGCCCCAGCATTTT
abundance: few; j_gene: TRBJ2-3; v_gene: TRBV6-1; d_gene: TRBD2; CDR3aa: CASSELGGGPDTQYF; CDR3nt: TGTGCCAGCAGTGAACTTGGCGGGGGGCCAGATACGCAGTATTTT
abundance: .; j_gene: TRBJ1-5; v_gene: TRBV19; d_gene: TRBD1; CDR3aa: CASSPTGQGAFQPQHF; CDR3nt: TGTGCCAGTAGTCCCACGGGACAGGGGGCATTTCAGCCCCAGCATTTT
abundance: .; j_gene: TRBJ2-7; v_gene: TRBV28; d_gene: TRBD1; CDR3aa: CASLSQGAYEQYF; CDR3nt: TGTGCCAGTCTCTCGCAGGGGGCCTACGAGCAGTACTTC
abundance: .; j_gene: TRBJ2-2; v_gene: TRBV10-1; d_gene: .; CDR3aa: CASSERRNTGELFF; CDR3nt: TGCGCCAGCAGTGAAAGGAGAAACACCGGGGAGCTGTTTTTT
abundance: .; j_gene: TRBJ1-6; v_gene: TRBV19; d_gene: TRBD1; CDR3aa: CASSSTSGTVNSPLHF; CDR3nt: TGTGCCAGTAGTTCAACCTCCGGGACAGTTAATTCACCCCTCCACTTT
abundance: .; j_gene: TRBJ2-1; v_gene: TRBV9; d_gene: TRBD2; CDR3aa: CASSVANGGVYNEQFF; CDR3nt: TGTGCCAGCAGCGTAGCTAATGGGGGGGTATACAATGAGCAGTTCTTC
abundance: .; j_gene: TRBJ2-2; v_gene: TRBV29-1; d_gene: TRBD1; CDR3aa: CSVSRDRGTGELFF; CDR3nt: TGCAGCGTCTCTAGAGACAGGGGGACCGGGGAGCTGTTTTTT
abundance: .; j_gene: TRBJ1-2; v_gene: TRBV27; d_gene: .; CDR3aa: CASSLLGQYNYGYTF; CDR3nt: TGTGCCAGCAGTTTACTCGGACAGTACAACTATGGCTACACCTTC
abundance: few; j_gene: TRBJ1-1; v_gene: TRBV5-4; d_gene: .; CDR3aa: CASNQGTEAFF; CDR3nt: TGTGCCAGCAACCAGGGCACTGAAGCTTTCTTT
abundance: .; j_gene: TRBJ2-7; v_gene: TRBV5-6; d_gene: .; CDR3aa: CASSPPGRDTYEQYF; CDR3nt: TGTGCCAGCAGCCCCCCTGGTAGGGACACCTACGAGCAGTACTTC